This is a list of T cell receptor beta chains from one sample in a study of shared clonotypes between healthy human individuals. TCRdb keeps only in-frame clones here, not all; method: immunoSEQ multiplex PCR. Of millions of clones in the sample, approximately 90% were seen once. Sequencing was carried out using naive CD4+ T cells sorted from blood. The receptors were sampled from a man younger than 30 in good health. CDR3s include the opening cysteine and the closing phenylalanine or tryptophan. Each record gives: CDR3 protein, CDR3 DNA, J gene, V gene, CDR3 length, clone size, D gene. D genes are given only for firm matches. Not all rows give a size; the values are once, few, many and, for expanded clones, a class.

CDR3: CASSWLAGAGDEQFF
DNA: TGTGCCAGCAGCTGGTTAGCGGGGGCTGGGGATGAGCAGTTCTTC
J: TRBJ2-1
V: TRBV7-6
length: 15
size: NA
D: TRBD2

CDR3: CASSMSFEPYNEQFF
DNA: TGTGCCAGTAGTATGTCTTTCGAACCCTACAATGAGCAGTTCTTC
J: TRBJ2-1
V: TRBV19
length: 15
size: NA
D: NA

CDR3: CASSVGQGSQPQHF
DNA: TGTGCCAGCAGCGTGGGTCAGGGAAGTCAGCCCCAGCATTTT
J: TRBJ1-5
V: TRBV9
length: 14
size: NA
D: NA

CDR3: CASSQDPRVGNEQYF
DNA: TGCGCCAGCAGCCAAGACCCCAGGGTTGGCAACGAGCAGTACTTC
J: TRBJ2-7
V: TRBV4-3
length: 15
size: NA
D: NA

CDR3: CAISGSDRAVGELFF
DNA: TGTGCCATCAGTGGTTCCGACAGGGCGGTCGGGGAGCTGTTTTTT
J: TRBJ2-2
V: TRBV10-3
length: 15
size: NA
D: TRBD1

CDR3: CASSFTRGRETQYF
DNA: TGCGCCAGCAGCTTTACCAGGGGGAGGGAGACCCAGTACTTC
J: TRBJ2-5
V: TRBV5-1
length: 14
size: NA
D: NA

CDR3: CASSSNTGGYNEQFF
DNA: TGCGCCAGCAGCTCGAATACAGGGGGCTACAATGAGCAGTTCTTC
J: TRBJ2-1
V: TRBV5-1
length: 15
size: NA
D: TRBD1

CDR3: CASSDGQGVYGYTF
DNA: TGTGCCAGCAGTGACGGACAGGGGGTCTATGGCTACACCTTC
J: TRBJ1-2
V: TRBV25-1
length: 14
size: NA
D: TRBD1

CDR3: CASSRGGATNEKLFF
DNA: TGTGCCAGCTCACGAGGGGGGGCAACTAATGAAAAACTGTTTTTT
J: TRBJ1-4
V: TRBV18
length: 15
size: NA
D: NA

CDR3: CASTVSPNQPQHF
DNA: TGCGCCAGCACTGTGTCACCTAATCAGCCCCAGCATTTT
J: TRBJ1-5
V: TRBV10-2
length: 13
size: few
D: NA

CDR3: CASSSPSSGNTIYF
DNA: TGTGCCAGCAGCTCCCCCAGCTCTGGAAACACCATATATTTT
J: TRBJ1-3
V: TRBV28
length: 14
size: NA
D: NA

CDR3: CASSQVDRGDPEAFF
DNA: TGCGCCAGCAGCCAAGTGGACAGGGGCGACCCTGAAGCTTTCTTT
J: TRBJ1-1
V: TRBV4-1
length: 15
size: NA
D: TRBD1

CDR3: CSVNNGGGANEQYF
DNA: TGCAGCGTTAACAACGGCGGGGGGGCAAACGAGCAGTACTTC
J: TRBJ2-7
V: TRBV29-1
length: 14
size: once
D: TRBD2

CDR3: CASSATGGTGELFF
DNA: TGTGCCAGCAGCGCGACAGGGGGAACCGGGGAGCTGTTTTTT
J: TRBJ2-2
V: TRBV6-4
length: 14
size: once
D: TRBD1

CDR3: CASYGGETNYGYTF
DNA: TGTGCCAGCTACGGGGGAGAAACTAACTATGGCTACACCTTC
J: TRBJ1-2
V: TRBV2
length: 14
size: NA
D: NA

CDR3: CASSVWVAGLERETQYF
DNA: TGTGCCAGCAGTGTATGGGTAGCGGGGCTCGAAAGGGAGACCCAGTACTTC
J: TRBJ2-5
V: TRBV6-1
length: 17
size: once
D: TRBD2

CDR3: CAWSRDGVGYEQYF
DNA: TGTGCCTGGAGCCGGGACGGCGTCGGGTACGAGCAGTACTTC
J: TRBJ2-7
V: TRBV30
length: 14
size: NA
D: NA

CDR3: CASSVQGAQGEQYF
DNA: TGTGCCAGCAGCGTACAGGGGGCGCAGGGTGAGCAGTACTTC
J: TRBJ2-7
V: TRBV2
length: 14
size: NA
D: TRBD1

CDR3: CSVAEIRSSYEQYF
DNA: TGCAGCGTTGCGGAGATCCGGAGCTCCTACGAGCAGTACTTC
J: TRBJ2-7
V: TRBV29-1
length: 14
size: NA
D: NA

CDR3: CARGGGELTEAFF
DNA: TGCGCCAGAGGAGGAGGGGAGCTCACTGAAGCTTTCTTT
J: TRBJ1-1
V: TRBV5-1
length: 13
size: once
D: NA

CDR3: CASRTGDPGGTQYF
DNA: TGCGCCAGCAGGACAGGTGATCCCGGTGGGACCCAGTACTTC
J: TRBJ2-5
V: TRBV5-1
length: 14
size: NA
D: NA

CDR3: CASSYRSTIYF
DNA: TGTGCCAGCAGCTATCGCAGCACCATATATTTT
J: TRBJ1-3
V: TRBV7-2
length: 11
size: NA
D: NA

CDR3: CASSPRGPMNTEAFF
DNA: TGTGCCAGTAGCCCGAGGGGGCCGATGAACACTGAAGCTTTCTTT
J: TRBJ1-1
V: TRBV19
length: 15
size: NA
D: TRBD1

CDR3: CASSPRDRPSGNTIYF
DNA: TGTGCCAGCAGCCCCCGGGACAGGCCCTCTGGAAACACCATATATTTT
J: TRBJ1-3
V: TRBV7-2
length: 16
size: NA
D: TRBD1

CDR3: CASSLGLGQNNLNEQFF
DNA: TGCGCCAGCAGCTTGGGTCTGGGACAGAATAATCTCAATGAGCAGTTCTTC
J: TRBJ2-1
V: TRBV5-1
length: 17
size: NA
D: TRBD1

CDR3: CASSESSGSGNEQFF
DNA: TGCGCCAGCAGTGAGTCCAGCGGGAGTGGAAATGAGCAGTTCTTC
J: TRBJ2-1
V: TRBV10-1
length: 15
size: NA
D: TRBD2

CDR3: CASSLSSGVGGELFF
DNA: TGCGCCAGCAGCTTGTCTAGCGGGGTTGGCGGGGAGCTGTTTTTT
J: TRBJ2-2
V: TRBV5-1
length: 15
size: NA
D: TRBD2

CDR3: CASSWGYTGELFF
DNA: TGTGCCAGCAGCTGGGGGTACACCGGGGAGCTGTTTTTT
J: TRBJ2-2
V: TRBV11-3
length: 13
size: NA
D: NA

CDR3: CATSRDPGYEQYF
DNA: TGTGCCACCAGCAGAGATCCGGGCTACGAGCAGTACTTC
J: TRBJ2-7
V: TRBV15
length: 13
size: few
D: NA

CDR3: CAISAKRETYEQYF
DNA: TGTGCCATCAGTGCTAAGCGGGAGACCTACGAGCAGTACTTC
J: TRBJ2-7
V: TRBV10-3
length: 14
size: NA
D: TRBD2

CDR3: CASSKARGGQETQYF
DNA: TGTGCCAGCAGCAAAGCCCGGGGGGGGCAAGAGACCCAGTACTTC
J: TRBJ2-5
V: TRBV21-1
length: 15
size: NA
D: NA

CDR3: CASSLTGALYGYTF
DNA: TGTGCCAGCAGTCTGACAGGGGCGCTCTATGGCTACACCTTC
J: TRBJ1-2
V: TRBV6-5
length: 14
size: NA
D: TRBD1

CDR3: CASSQDRGTREAFF
DNA: TGCGCCAGCAGCCAAGACAGGGGGACGAGAGAAGCTTTCTTT
J: TRBJ1-1
V: TRBV4-1
length: 14
size: NA
D: TRBD1

CDR3: CASSQTGTGSAKLFF
DNA: TGTGCCAGCAGCCAGACCGGGACAGGGTCGGCAAAACTGTTTTTT
J: TRBJ1-4
V: TRBV14
length: 15
size: NA
D: TRBD1

CDR3: CASTTARVAGYEQYF
DNA: TGTGCCAGCACTACAGCGAGGGTAGCGGGATACGAGCAGTACTTC
J: TRBJ2-7
V: TRBV6-5
length: 15
size: NA
D: TRBD2

CDR3: CASSPRQPYEQYF
DNA: TGTGCCAGCTCACCACGACAGCCCTACGAGCAGTACTTC
J: TRBJ2-7
V: TRBV18
length: 13
size: NA
D: NA

CDR3: CASSLGLAAFYEQYF
DNA: TGTGCCAGCAGCTTAGGGCTAGCGGCCTTCTACGAGCAGTACTTC
J: TRBJ2-7
V: TRBV7-2
length: 15
size: NA
D: TRBD2

CDR3: CASSIDNVGQPQHF
DNA: TGTGCCAGTAGTATTGACAACGTCGGTCAGCCCCAGCATTTT
J: TRBJ1-5
V: TRBV19
length: 14
size: NA
D: NA

CDR3: CASSPLAGVNADTQYF
DNA: TGTGCCAGCTCACCATTGGCAGGGGTAAATGCAGATACGCAGTATTTT
J: TRBJ2-3
V: TRBV18
length: 16
size: NA
D: NA

CDR3: CASSLRGNYEQYF
DNA: TGTGCCAGCAGCTTACGTGGAAACTACGAGCAGTACTTC
J: TRBJ2-7
V: TRBV7-6
length: 13
size: NA
D: NA

CDR3: CASSAEDRTGGYTF
DNA: TGTGCCAGCAGCGCTGAGGACAGGACGGGAGGCTACACCTTC
J: TRBJ1-2
V: TRBV9
length: 14
size: NA
D: TRBD1

CDR3: CASTDRGETDTQYF
DNA: TGTGCCAGTACCGACAGGGGGGAGACAGATACGCAGTATTTT
J: TRBJ2-3
V: TRBV19
length: 14
size: NA
D: TRBD1

CDR3: CASSEVVKNTEAFF
DNA: TGCGCCAGCAGTGAGGTAGTGAAGAACACTGAAGCTTTCTTT
J: TRBJ1-1
V: TRBV10-2
length: 14
size: NA
D: NA

CDR3: CASSPTATNEKLFF
DNA: TGTGCCAGCAGTCCGACAGCAACTAATGAAAAACTGTTTTTT
J: TRBJ1-4
V: TRBV28
length: 14
size: NA
D: NA

CDR3: CASSHGQSNTEAFF
DNA: TGCGCCAGCAGTCACGGACAGTCGAACACTGAAGCTTTCTTT
J: TRBJ1-1
V: TRBV5-1
length: 14
size: NA
D: NA

CDR3: CASSAGTQNTEAFF
DNA: TGTGCCAGCAGCGCCGGGACACAGAACACTGAAGCTTTCTTT
J: TRBJ1-1
V: TRBV7-9
length: 14
size: NA
D: NA

CDR3: CASRTTGYGYTF
DNA: TGTGCCAGCAGAACGACAGGGTATGGCTACACCTTC
J: TRBJ1-2
V: TRBV28
length: 12
size: NA
D: TRBD1

CDR3: CASRRGTIQYF
DNA: TGTGCCAGCAGGAGAGGGACCATTCAGTACTTC
J: TRBJ2-4
V: TRBV6-1
length: 11
size: NA
D: NA

CDR3: CASGPRRSSGNTIYF
DNA: TGTGCCAGCGGTCCACGGAGGTCCTCTGGAAACACCATATATTTT
J: TRBJ1-3
V: TRBV6-5
length: 15
size: NA
D: NA

CDR3: CASSLQLAGVQETQYF
DNA: TGTGCCAGCAGCCTGCAACTAGCGGGGGTTCAAGAGACCCAGTACTTC
J: TRBJ2-5
V: TRBV4-2
length: 16
size: NA
D: TRBD2

CDR3: CATTDTDTQYF
DNA: TGTGCCACCACTGACACAGATACGCAGTATTTT
J: TRBJ2-3
V: TRBV7-9
length: 11
size: NA
D: NA

CDR3: CASSPYRQSLALGQYF
DNA: TGCGCCAGCAGCCCCTATAGACAATCTTTAGCTCTCGGGCAGTACTTC
J: TRBJ2-7
V: TRBV5-1
length: 16
size: NA
D: NA